Each of the 2 T cell receptor beta chains below was sequenced from the same sample in a study of human T cells and chemical hapten exposure. TCRdb passed the RACE reads through MiXCR, listing each CDR3 protein once. The sample lists roughly 180,000 distinct CDR3 sequences, 20% to 25% occurring once. The time point was: patch test 1, 2 weeks after DPC sensitization. The sample's treatment: therapeutic diphenylcyclopropenone sensitization with weekly scalp DPC. Sequencing used whole blood, obtained in connection with sensitization to the hapten diphenylcyclopropenone (DPC). The source is a woman between 45 and 65 years old with alopecia areata. Some clones in this sample may be carry-over from other donors' samples.

CDR3 DNA: TGTGCCAGCAGTCCCGGGTTCCACTACGAGCAGTACTTC. Protein product: CASSPGFHYEQYF. J is TRBJ2-7 and V is TRBV27; unclear D gene. Per germline, CDR1 MNHEY and CDR2 SMNVEV (reference sequence). V lost 5 bases to trimming and J lost 3 bases, with 11 bases between them. This CDR3 comprises 13 residues.

The chain joins TRBV5-1 to TRBJ1-1; unclear D gene. Germline values: CDR1 SGHRS, CDR2 YFSETQ. Trimming took off 3 bases at V and 5 bases at J, with 14 bases between the two ends. The CDR3 is 14 amino acids. The CDR3 reads CASSSLSEGTEAFF. As DNA, the CDR3 is TGCGCCAGCAGCTCCCTCTCCGAGGGAACTGAAGCTTTCTTT.